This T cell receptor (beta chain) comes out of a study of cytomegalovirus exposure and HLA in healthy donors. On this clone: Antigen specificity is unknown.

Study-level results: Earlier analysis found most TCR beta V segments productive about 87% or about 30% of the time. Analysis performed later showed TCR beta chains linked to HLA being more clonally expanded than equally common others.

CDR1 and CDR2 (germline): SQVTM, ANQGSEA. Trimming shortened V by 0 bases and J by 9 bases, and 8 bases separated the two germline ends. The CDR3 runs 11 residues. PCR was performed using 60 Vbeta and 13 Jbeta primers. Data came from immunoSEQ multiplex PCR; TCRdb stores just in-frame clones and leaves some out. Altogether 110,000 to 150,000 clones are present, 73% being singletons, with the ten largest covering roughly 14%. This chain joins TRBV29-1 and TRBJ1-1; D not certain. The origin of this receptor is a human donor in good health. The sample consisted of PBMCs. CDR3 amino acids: CSVEDVAQAFF. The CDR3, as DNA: TGCAGCGTTGAAGATGTAGCACAAGCTTTCTTT.